The 13 T cell receptor beta chains below all came from one sample that was sequenced in a study of blood T cell repertoires in COVID-19. TCRdb's table, derived via immunoSEQ multiplex PCR, lists solely in-frame clones and lacks some. The top ten clones hold under 9.5% of a sample with 250,000 to 300,000 clones, roughly 90% of them seen once. What was sequenced was PBMCs or T cells enriched from blood (not recorded which). Source of these receptors: a man in his forties who had recovered from COVID-19.

Only a few counts were recorded for this clone. The chain recombines TRBV3-1 (or the pseudogene TRBV3-2) with TRBJ2-1, with D unclear. The germline CDR1 and CDR2 sequences are LGHDT and YNNKEL (reference sequence). The CDR3 consists of 12 residues. V was cut by 3 bases and J by 10 bases, with 10 bases left in between. The CDR3 bases are TGTGCCAGCAGCCATTGGCTAGGCGAGCAGTTCTTC. Protein: CASSHWLGEQFF.

This sequence joins TRBV19 and TRBJ1-2; 10 bases are shared with TRBD1. V trimming: 8 bases; J trimming: 4 bases; junction bases outside the gene matches: 7. Germline assignment: CDR1 LNHDA and CDR2 SQIVND (reference sequence). This CDR3 contains 14 residues. CDR3 protein: CASRDRGSVYGYTF. The CDR3 DNA reads as TGTGCCAGTCGGGACAGGGGATCGGTCTATGGCTACACCTTC. The entire variable domain, with the rest obtained from reference TRBV19 and TRBJ1-2, is as follows: DGGITQSPKYLFRKEGQNVTLSCEQNLNHDAMYWYRQDPGQGLRLIYYSQIVNDFQKGDIAEGYSVSREKKESFPLTVTSAQKNPTAFYLCASRDRGSVYGYTFGSGTRLTVV.

This clone was counted between two and nine times. The rearrangement joins TRBV7-3 to TRBJ2-3; 14 bases match TRBD2. CDR3 length: 17 amino acids. J lost 5 bases, V lost 5 bases, and 9 bases had no gene match. Germline loops: CDR1 SGHTA, CDR2 FQGTGA. The CDR3 sequence is CASSIGTSGSIGDTQYF. The CDR3 DNA sequence: TGTGCCAGCAGCATCGGGACTAGCGGGAGTATTGGAGATACGCAGTATTTT.

The chain is built from TRBV3-1 (or the pseudogene TRBV3-2) and TRBJ2-7; D call uncertain. The ends were cut back, 1 base at V and 2 bases at J, with 6 bases in the middle. CDR1 LGHDT and CDR2 YNNKEL come from the germline V gene (reference sequence). The CDR3 covers 13 residues. In DNA form, the CDR3 reads TGTGCCAGCAGCCAAGCTACTACCTACGAGCAGTACTTC. Translation gives CASSQATTYEQYF.

V usage is TRBV7-3 and J usage is TRBJ2-1, with D possibly being TRBD1 (5 bases). CDR3 length: 13 residues. The germline V gene has CDR1 SGHTA and CDR2 FQGTGA. Trimming left V 2 bases short and J 8 bases short, with 10 bases between. The CDR3 region is CASSLGRVYEQFF. In DNA form, the CDR3 reads TGTGCCAGCAGCTTAGGCAGGGTGTATGAGCAGTTCTTC.

This chain joins TRBV18 and TRBJ2-5, with 8 bases lining up with TRBD1. CDR1 is KGHSH, CDR2 LQKENI, per germline. The V segment lost 3 bases and the J segment 2 bases; nucleotides outside the gene matches: 5. The CDR3 runs to 15 residues. The CDR3 DNA reads TGTGCCAGCTCACCGAGGACAGGGATACAAGAGACCCAGTACTTC. Its protein product is CASSPRTGIQETQYF. Based on the CDR3 plus reference TRBV18 and TRBJ2-5, the full variable domain is NAGVMQNPRHLVRRRGQEARLRCSPMKGHSHVYWYRQLPEEGLKFMVYLQKENIIDESGMPKERFSAEFPKEGPSILRIQQVVRGDSAAYFCASSPRTGIQETQYFGPGTRLLVL.

V gene TRBV5-1 combines with J gene TRBJ2-7; TRBD1 matches at 9 bases. The CDR3 is made up of 16 amino acids. CDR1 is SGHRS, CDR2 YFSETQ, per germline. V lost 4 bases to trimming and J lost 0 bases; unmatched junction nucleotides: 8. In nucleotides, the CDR3 is TGCGCCAGCAGCGCGGACAGGGGCCTGATCTCCTACGAGCAGTACTTC. Translation gives CASSADRGLISYEQYF. Full variable domain (missing parts from reference TRBV5-1 and TRBJ2-7): KAGVTQTPRYLIKTRGQQVTLSCSPISGHRSVSWYQQTPGQGLQFLFEYFSETQRNKGNFPGRFSGRQFSNSRSEMNVSTLELGDSALYLCASSADRGLISYEQYFGPGTRLTVT.

The genes are TRBV27 and TRBJ1-1, with 11 bases that match TRBD1. The CDR3 covers 16 residues. Germline CDR1 and CDR2: MNHEY and SMNVEV (reference sequence). V shed 4 bases and J 3 bases; nucleotides not matched to a gene: 7. DNA of the CDR3: TGTGCCAGCAGTTCCACTTGGACAGGGGGCTACACTGAAGCTTTCTTT. It encodes CASSSTWTGGYTEAFF.

The gene calls are TRBV7-9 and TRBJ2-6; TRBD1 might be the D (5 bases). This CDR3 contains 16 residues. V was trimmed by 3 bases and J by 1 base, leaving 10 bases between them. Germline values: CDR1 SEHNR, CDR2 FQNEAQ (reference sequence). In DNA form, the CDR3 reads TGTGCCAGCAGCTTGGACACAGGATCTGGGGCCAACGTCCTGACTTTC. Translation gives CASSLDTGSGANVLTF. Supplemented by reference TRBV7-9 and TRBJ2-6, the full variable domain reads DTGVSQNPRHKITKRGQNVTFRCDPISEHNRLYWYRQTLGQGPEFLTYFQNEAQLEKSRLLSDRFSAERPKGSFSTLEIQRTEQGDSAMYLCASSLDTGSGANVLTFGAGSRLTVL.

The rearrangement joins TRBV7-6 to TRBJ2-7, with a possible D match to TRBD1 (6 bases). CDR3 size: 18 residues. Germline V gene lookup returns CDR1 SGHVS and CDR2 FNYEAQ. Trimming removed 0 bases at V and 0 bases at J, with 18 bases between. The CDR3 DNA is TGTGCCAGCAGCTTAGCGCCTGGCAGGGGAAAATTCTCCTACGAGCAGTACTTC. It is translated as CASSLAPGRGKFSYEQYF.

This chain joins TRBV7-2 and TRBJ2-7; D perhaps matches TRBD1 (8 bases). V was cut by 0 bases and J by 3 bases, with 12 bases left in between. Looked up from germline, CDR1 is SGHTA and CDR2 is FQGNSA. This CDR3 has 15 residues. Here the CDR3 DNA reads TGTGCCAGCAGCTTAGCGACAGGGGACTACTACGAGCAGTACTTC. Protein sequence: CASSLATGDYYEQYF.

The chain carries TRBV29-1 and TRBJ2-2; perhaps TRBD2 as D (5 bases). V lost 7 bases to trimming and J lost 5 bases, with 26 bases between them. The CDR3 covers 17 residues. Germline V lookup: CDR1 SQVTM, CDR2 ANQGSEA. For the CDR3, the DNA is TGCAGCGCCCCGCGTGGGGTTGATGAGGGAAGGACCGGGGAGCTGTTTTTT. Amino acids: CSAPRGVDEGRTGELFF.

This chain connects TRBV5-1 to TRBJ1-1, with TRBD1 matching 7 bases. The CDR3 has 16 residues. The J segment lost 0 bases and the V segment lost 8 bases, leaving 13 bases of the junction unmatched. The V gene's germline CDR1 is SGHRS and CDR2 YFSETQ. CDR3 sequence (DNA): TGCGCCAGTGGGACAGCTCCCGGAATAATGAACACTGAAGCTTTCTTT. It codes for CASGTAPGIMNTEAFF. Using reference TRBV5-1 and TRBJ1-1 for the parts outside the CDR3, the full variable domain is KAGVTQTPRYLIKTRGQQVTLSCSPISGHRSVSWYQQTPGQGLQFLFEYFSETQRNKGNFPGRFSGRQFSNSRSEMNVSTLELGDSALYLCASGTAPGIMNTEAFFGQGTRLTVV.